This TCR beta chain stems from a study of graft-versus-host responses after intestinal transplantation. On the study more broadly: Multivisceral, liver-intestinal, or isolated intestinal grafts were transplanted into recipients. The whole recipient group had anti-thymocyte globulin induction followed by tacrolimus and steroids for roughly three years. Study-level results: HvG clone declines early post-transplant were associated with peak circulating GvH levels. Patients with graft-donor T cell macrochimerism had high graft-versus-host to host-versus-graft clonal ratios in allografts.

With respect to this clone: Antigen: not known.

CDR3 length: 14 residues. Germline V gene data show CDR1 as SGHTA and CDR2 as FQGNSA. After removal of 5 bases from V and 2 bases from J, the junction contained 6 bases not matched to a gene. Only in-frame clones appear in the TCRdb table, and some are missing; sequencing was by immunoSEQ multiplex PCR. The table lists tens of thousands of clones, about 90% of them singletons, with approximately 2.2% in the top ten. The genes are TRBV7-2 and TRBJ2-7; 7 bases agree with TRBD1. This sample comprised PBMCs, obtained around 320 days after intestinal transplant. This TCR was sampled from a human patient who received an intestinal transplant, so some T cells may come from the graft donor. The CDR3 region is CASSGNRGPYEQYF. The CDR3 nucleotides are TGTGCCAGCAGCGGTAACAGGGGTCCCTACGAGCAGTACTTC.